Given below is one T cell receptor beta chain in context. Other DNA variants within this sample encode the same CDR3. The data were taken from a study of shared clonotypes between healthy human individuals. Per the germline V gene, CDR1 is SGDLS and CDR2 is YYNGEE. The CDR3 has 12 amino acids. The V end lost 5 bases, the J end lost 5 bases, and 11 bases lay between the germline ends. In the naive CD8 group, cells lacked CD45RO and were positively selected for CCR7, so terminally differentiated effector memory CD45RA+ cells were left out. The method was immunoSEQ multiplex PCR; TCRdb's version includes in-frame clones alone and lacks a portion of them. The table shows about 1,900,000 clones, with roughly 94% occurring only once.

This clonotype was obtained from a man between 18 and 35 years old in good health. The chain links TRBV9 to TRBJ2-7, with D possibly being TRBD2 (7 bases). The sequencing sample was made of naive CD8+ T cells sorted from blood. Written as DNA, the CDR3 is TGTGCCAGCAGTCCGGGGGGCAACGAGCAGTACTTC. This gives the protein CASSPGGNEQYF. The whole variable domain, remainder taken from reference TRBV9 and TRBJ2-7, is DSGVTQTPKHLITATGQRVTLRCSPRSGDLSVYWYQQSLDQGLQFLIQYYNGEERAKGNILERFSAQQFPDLHSELNLSSLELGDSALYFCASSPGGNEQYFGPGTRLTVT.